Shown below are 20 T cell receptor beta chains from a single sample sequenced in a study of blood T cells in healthy people across ages (dated by TCRdb to about 2015). Library generation was performed with 5' RACE. The sample was run on an Illumina HiSeq 2500. The second PCR ran for roughly 6 to 11 cycles and used a J-beta primer mix along with a sample-barcoded 5' primer. Using fastp trimming at Q25 and MiXCR clonotype assembly, TCRdb reanalyzed the public sequencing data and kept in-frame beta chains. Entries are consolidated by CDR3 protein sequence, retaining the most common genes and DNA. The sample table lists hundreds of thousands of distinct CDR3 sequences, 35% to 40% of them with a count of one. The ten biggest clones cover 10% to 15% of the sample. The sequenced sample consisted of blood. Receptors were obtained from a young man in good health.

The table lists this clonotype with a few counts. The V gene is TRBV6-5, the J gene TRBJ1-2; the D is unclear. CDR1 is MNHEY and CDR2 is SVGAGI in the germline V gene. Between the trimmed V and J ends, which lost 1 base and 2 bases, there was a span of 11 bases. The CDR3 contains 15 residues. The CDR3 loop reads CASSYFHRENYGYTF. The CDR3 bases are TGTGCCAGCAGTTACTTTCACCGGGAGAACTATGGCTACACCTTC.

This clonotype was picked up a small number of times. The chain is built from TRBV7-2 and TRBJ2-3; tentatively, D is TRBD1 (6 bases). Deletions cut 5 bases from V and 2 bases from J, with 14 bases between. The germline V gene has CDR1 SGHTA and CDR2 FQGNSA. The CDR3 runs to 15 residues. Here the CDR3 reads CASSPGQLLTDTQYF. CDR3 coding DNA: TGTGCCAGCAGCCCCGGACAGCTCCTCACAGATACGCAGTATTTT.

The chain carries TRBV20-1 and TRBJ2-3; D is possibly TRBD1 (6 bases). Germline CDR1 reads DFQATT; CDR2 reads SNEGSKA (reference sequence). V was clipped by 3 bases and J by 3 bases, with 16 bases between them. This CDR3 comprises 15 residues. The CDR3 DNA reads as TGCAGTGCTAGGCTGGGGACACGAGGGACAGATACGCAGTATTTT. Translation: CSARLGTRGTDTQYF.

The chain carries TRBV12-3 or TRBV12-4 and TRBJ2-5; 9 nucleotides align to TRBD2. The V segment lost 5 bases and the J segment 0 bases; nucleotides outside the gene matches: 7. This CDR3 has 16 residues. CDR3 DNA sequence: TGTGCCAGCAGTCCAGTCGAGCGGGGGGACCAAGAGACCCAGTACTTC. Protein: CASSPVERGDQETQYF.

The table lists this clonotype with a few counts. The CDR3 DNA reads TGCAGTGCTAGAGAGGTGGGGGACTCGAACACTGAAGCTTTCTTT. It yields the protein CSAREVGDSNTEAFF. J is TRBJ1-1 and V is TRBV20-1; D is possibly TRBD1 (5 bases). This CDR3 is built from 15 residues. CDR1 is DFQATT, CDR2 SNEGSKA, per germline (reference sequence). Between the trimmed V and J ends, which lost 0 bases and 1 base, there was a span of 12 bases.

This clonotype was found many times. The V call is TRBV18, the J call TRBJ2-1; D perhaps matches TRBD1 (5 bases). Germline V gene sequence: CDR1 KGHSH, CDR2 LQKENI. This CDR3 is 15 amino acids long. Trimming pared 3 bases from V and 2 bases from J, leaving 11 bases between. CDR3 coding DNA: TGTGCCAGCTCACCGGGGCAGGGCGCCTACAATGAGCAGTTCTTC. This gives the protein CASSPGQGAYNEQFF.

The table lists this clonotype with a count of one. J is TRBJ2-3 and V is TRBV12-3 or TRBV12-4, with a possible D match to TRBD2 (5 bases). V lost 4 bases and J 0 bases, leaving 11 bases between the germline ends. This CDR3 is 15 amino acids long. CDR3 amino acids: CASSWSSVSTDTQYF. CDR3 sequence (DNA): TGTGCCAGCAGTTGGAGTAGCGTGAGCACAGATACGCAGTATTTT.

J is TRBJ2-1 and V is TRBV7-2; 8 bases are shared with TRBD2. CDR3 size: 17 residues. The V gene's germline CDR1 is SGHTA and CDR2 FQGNSA. The V and J ends lost 6 bases and 0 bases, in that order; junction bases with no gene match: 10. The CDR3 nucleotides read TGTGCCAGCAGGAGTAAGCGCCGGGGGGGCTCCTACAATGAGCAGTTCTTC. As protein: CASRSKRRGGSYNEQFF.

This clonotype was counted at least ten times. A much larger clone is a single base away; this may be a read error. The V gene is TRBV20-1, the J gene TRBJ2-1; 7 bases align to TRBD2. In germline, CDR1 is DFQATT, CDR2 SNEGSKA (reference sequence). This CDR3 contains 15 residues. The trim removed 0 bases at V and 7 bases at J, leaving 9 bases unmatched. The CDR3 DNA reads TGCAGTGCTAGAGATTGGGGTAGCGGGCGGAATGAGCAGTTCTTC. Translated, it gives CSARDWGSGRNEQFF.

This clonotype has at least ten counts. The chain combines TRBV20-1 with TRBJ2-3; maybe TRBD2 (5 bases). The V gene lost 7 bases and the J gene lost 0 bases, with 11 bases spanning the gap. The length of the CDR3 is 13 residues. Looked up from germline, CDR1 is DFQATT and CDR2 is SNEGSKA (reference sequence). DNA for the CDR3: TGCAGTGTCACAGCGGCTAGCACAGATACGCAGTATTTT. Amino acid sequence: CSVTAASTDTQYF.

CDR3 sequence: CASSAVLSGANVLTF. CDR3 coding DNA: TGCGCCAGCAGCGCAGTCCTTTCTGGGGCCAACGTCCTGACTTTC. The genes are TRBV5-1 and TRBJ2-6, with D hard to call. The V gene lost 4 bases and the J gene lost 1 base, with 9 bases spanning the gap. The CDR3 has 15 residues. Per the germline V gene, CDR1 is SGHRS and CDR2 is YFSETQ. The whole variable domain, filled in from reference TRBV5-1 and TRBJ2-6, reads KAGVTQTPRYLIKTRGQQVTLSCSPISGHRSVSWYQQTPGQGLQFLFEYFSETQRNKGNFPGRFSGRQFSNSRSEMNVSTLELGDSALYLCASSAVLSGANVLTFGAGSRLTVL.

About this clonotype itself: Given a much more abundant clone one base away, this may be a read error. DNA of the CDR3: TGCGCCAGCAACTTGGATAGGAACGATGGCTACACCTTC. Amino acid sequence: CASNLDRNDGYTF. V usage is TRBV5-1 and J usage is TRBJ1-2; no reliable D call. The CDR3 extends over 13 amino acids. Germline-derived CDR1 and CDR2 are SGHRS and YFSETQ.

The rearrangement joins TRBV3-1 to TRBJ2-7; D perhaps matches TRBD1 (6 bases). Germline loops: CDR1 LGHDT, CDR2 YNNKEL (reference sequence). Trimming took 0 bases from V and 3 from J, leaving 12 bases between them. This CDR3 has 15 residues. CDR3 protein: CASSQDQGRHYEQYF. The CDR3 DNA is TGTGCCAGCAGCCAAGACCAGGGGCGTCACTACGAGCAGTACTTC.

V gene TRBV25-1 combines with J gene TRBJ1-1; D perhaps matches TRBD1 (6 bases). Germline loops: CDR1 MGHDK, CDR2 SYGVNS. This CDR3 is built from 18 residues. Trimming shortened V by 3 bases and J by 0 bases, and 20 bases separated the two germline ends. CDR3 in DNA: TGTGCCAGCAGTGATCGGGGGGTTGGACAGATAATGAACACTGAAGCTTTCTTT. It yields the protein CASSDRGVGQIMNTEAFF.

The chain combines TRBV6-6 with TRBJ2-3; the D is unclear. Germline CDR1 is MNHNY and CDR2 is SVGAGI (reference sequence). This CDR3 contains 15 residues. V was cut by 6 bases and J by 1 base, with 14 bases left in between. The DNA of the CDR3 is TGTGCCAGCAGCGACCATCAGCTTGGCACAGATACGCAGTATTTT. It translates to CASSDHQLGTDTQYF.

The chain links TRBV28 to TRBJ1-1; tentative D call: TRBD1 (6 bases). Germline assignment: CDR1 MDHEN and CDR2 SYDVKM. The V and J ends lost 8 bases and 4 bases respectively, with 23 bases between them. This CDR3 has 16 residues. CDR3 loop: CASGPPGPKGGTEAFF. For the CDR3, the DNA is TGTGCCAGCGGACCCCCGGGGCCAAAGGGGGGCACTGAAGCTTTCTTT.

V gene TRBV7-2 combines with J gene TRBJ2-1; D is unclear. The J call may be faulty, since TRBJ2-7 better matches the DNA end. Germline loops: CDR1 SGHTA, CDR2 FQGNSA. The CDR3 spans 15 residues. The CDR3 coding sequence is TGTGCCAGCAGCCCAGCAGGTTACTCCTACAATGAGCAGTACTTC. Amino acids: CASSPAGYSYNEQYF.

V gene TRBV12-3 or TRBV12-4 combines with J gene TRBJ2-3; TRBD1 matches at 10 bases. V dropped 7 bases and J dropped 3; count of bases not matched to a gene: 7. The CDR3 runs 15 residues. The CDR3 DNA sequence: TGTGCCAGCACCCTCCGGACAGGGGGAACAGATACGCAGTATTTT. Amino acid sequence: CASTLRTGGTDTQYF.

This rearrangement joins TRBV20-1 to TRBJ2-3; 7 nucleotides match TRBD2. The CDR3 contains 16 residues. With V trimmed by 2 bases and J by 2 bases, 10 bases remained unmatched. Germline V gene sequence: CDR1 DFQATT, CDR2 SNEGSKA (reference sequence). DNA of the CDR3: TGCAGTGCTAGATCCAGCGGGGCACAATTCACAGATACGCAGTATTTT. Translated: CSARSSGAQFTDTQYF.

This clonotype was seen repeatedly, ten times or more. The V gene is TRBV20-1, the J gene TRBJ2-1, with 7 bases matching TRBD2. This CDR3 has 12 residues. J lost 5 bases, V lost 6 bases, and 4 bases had no gene match. Germline CDR1 and CDR2: DFQATT and SNEGSKA (reference sequence). CDR3 in amino acids: CSANRGDNEQFF. For the CDR3, the DNA is TGCAGTGCCAACCGGGGGGACAATGAGCAGTTCTTC.